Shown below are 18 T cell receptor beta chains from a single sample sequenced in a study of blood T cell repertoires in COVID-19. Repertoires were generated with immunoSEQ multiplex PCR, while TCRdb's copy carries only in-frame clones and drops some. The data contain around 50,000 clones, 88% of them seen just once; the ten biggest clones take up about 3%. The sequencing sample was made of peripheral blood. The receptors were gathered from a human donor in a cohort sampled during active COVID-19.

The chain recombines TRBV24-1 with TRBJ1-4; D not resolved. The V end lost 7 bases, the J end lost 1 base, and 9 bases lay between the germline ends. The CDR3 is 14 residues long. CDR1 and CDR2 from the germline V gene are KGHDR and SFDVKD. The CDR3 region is CATRRGLTNEKLFF. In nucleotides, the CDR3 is TGTGCCACCAGACGGGGTTTAACTAATGAAAAACTGTTTTTT.

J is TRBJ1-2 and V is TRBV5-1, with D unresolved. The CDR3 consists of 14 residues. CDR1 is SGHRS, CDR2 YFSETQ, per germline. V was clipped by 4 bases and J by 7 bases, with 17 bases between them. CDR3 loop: CASSEGDKSGGYTF. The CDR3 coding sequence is TGCGCCAGCAGCGAGGGAGATAAGTCGGGTGGCTACACCTTC.

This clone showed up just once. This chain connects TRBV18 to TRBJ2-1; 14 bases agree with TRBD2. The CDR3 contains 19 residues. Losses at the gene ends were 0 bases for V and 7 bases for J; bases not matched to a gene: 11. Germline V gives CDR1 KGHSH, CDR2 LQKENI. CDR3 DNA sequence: TGTGCCAGCTCACCACCAGGACTAGCGGGAGGCGAGTCTTGGAATGAGCAGTTCTTC. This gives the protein CASSPPGLAGGESWNEQFF.

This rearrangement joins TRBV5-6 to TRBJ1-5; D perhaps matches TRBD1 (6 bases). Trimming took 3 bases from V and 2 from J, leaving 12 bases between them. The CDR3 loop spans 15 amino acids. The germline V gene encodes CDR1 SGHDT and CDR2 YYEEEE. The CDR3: CASSSQGLGNQPQHF. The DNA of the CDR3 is TGTGCCAGCAGCTCTCAGGGGTTGGGCAATCAGCCCCAGCATTTT.

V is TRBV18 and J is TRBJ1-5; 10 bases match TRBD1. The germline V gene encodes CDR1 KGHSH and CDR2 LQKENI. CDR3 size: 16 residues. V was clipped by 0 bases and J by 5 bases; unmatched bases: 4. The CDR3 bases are TGTGCCAGCTCACCACCGTCGGGACAGGGGTATCAGCCCCAGCATTTT. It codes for CASSPPSGQGYQPQHF.

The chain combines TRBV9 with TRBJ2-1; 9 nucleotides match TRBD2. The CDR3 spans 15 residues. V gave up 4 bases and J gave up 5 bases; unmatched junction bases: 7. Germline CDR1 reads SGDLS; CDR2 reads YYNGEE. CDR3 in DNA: TGTGCCAGCAGCCTGCTGACTAGCGGCGACAATGAGCAGTTCTTC. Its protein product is CASSLLTSGDNEQFF.

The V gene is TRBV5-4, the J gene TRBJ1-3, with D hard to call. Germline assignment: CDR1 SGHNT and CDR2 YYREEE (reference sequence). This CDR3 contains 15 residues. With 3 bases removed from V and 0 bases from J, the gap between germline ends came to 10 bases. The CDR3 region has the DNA TGTGCCAGCAGCTCTGGCGGGTACTCTGGAAACACCATATATTTT. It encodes CASSSGGYSGNTIYF.

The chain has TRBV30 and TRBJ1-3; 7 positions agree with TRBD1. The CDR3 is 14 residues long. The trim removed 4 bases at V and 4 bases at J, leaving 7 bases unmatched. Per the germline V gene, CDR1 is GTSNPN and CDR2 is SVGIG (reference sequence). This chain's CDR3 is CAWKDTGAGNTIYF. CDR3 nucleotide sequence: TGTGCCTGGAAGGACACAGGGGCCGGAAACACCATATATTTT.

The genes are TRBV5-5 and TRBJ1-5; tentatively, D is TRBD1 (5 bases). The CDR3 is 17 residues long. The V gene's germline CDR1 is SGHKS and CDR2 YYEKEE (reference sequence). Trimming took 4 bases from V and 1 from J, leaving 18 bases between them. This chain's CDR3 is CASSPSAGVTSNQPQHF. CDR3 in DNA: TGTGCCAGCAGCCCGTCGGCGGGGGTAACGAGCAATCAGCCCCAGCATTTT.

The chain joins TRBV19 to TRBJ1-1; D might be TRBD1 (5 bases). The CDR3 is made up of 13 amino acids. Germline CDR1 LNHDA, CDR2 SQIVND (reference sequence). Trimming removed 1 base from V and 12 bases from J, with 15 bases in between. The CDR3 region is CASSIGGTRESFF. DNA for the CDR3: TGTGCCAGTAGTATAGGGGGCACCCGGGAGTCTTTCTTT.

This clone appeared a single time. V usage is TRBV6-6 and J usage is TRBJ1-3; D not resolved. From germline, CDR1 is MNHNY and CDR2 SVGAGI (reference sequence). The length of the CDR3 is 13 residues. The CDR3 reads CATSGTGGNTIYF. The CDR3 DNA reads TGTGCTACATCAGGCACCGGCGGAAACACCATATATTTT.

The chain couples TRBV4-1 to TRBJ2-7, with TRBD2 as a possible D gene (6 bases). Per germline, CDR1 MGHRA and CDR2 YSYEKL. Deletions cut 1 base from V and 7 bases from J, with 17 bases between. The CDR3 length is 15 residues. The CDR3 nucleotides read TGCGCCAGCAGCCAAGTCCCCGGGAGCGACTCGGAGCAGTACTTC. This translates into CASSQVPGSDSEQYF.

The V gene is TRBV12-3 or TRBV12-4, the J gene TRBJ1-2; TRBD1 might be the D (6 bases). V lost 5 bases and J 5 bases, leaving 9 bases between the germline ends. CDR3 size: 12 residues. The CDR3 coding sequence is TGTGCCAGCAGTGCTGGACAGTATGGCTACACCTTC. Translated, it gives CASSAGQYGYTF.

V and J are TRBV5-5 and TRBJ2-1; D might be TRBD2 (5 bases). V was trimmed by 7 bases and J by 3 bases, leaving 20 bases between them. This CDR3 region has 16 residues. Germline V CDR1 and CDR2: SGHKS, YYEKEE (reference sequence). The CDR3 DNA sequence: TGTGCCAGCGAAGGACGTTCCTATAGCGTCTACAATGAGCAGTTCTTC. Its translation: CASEGRSYSVYNEQFF.

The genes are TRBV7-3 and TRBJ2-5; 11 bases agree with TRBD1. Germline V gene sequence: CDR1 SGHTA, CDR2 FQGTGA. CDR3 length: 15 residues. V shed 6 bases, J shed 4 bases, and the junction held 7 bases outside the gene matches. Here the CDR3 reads CASSPDRGHSETQYF. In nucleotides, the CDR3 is TGTGCCAGCAGTCCGGACAGGGGGCATTCAGAGACCCAGTACTTC.

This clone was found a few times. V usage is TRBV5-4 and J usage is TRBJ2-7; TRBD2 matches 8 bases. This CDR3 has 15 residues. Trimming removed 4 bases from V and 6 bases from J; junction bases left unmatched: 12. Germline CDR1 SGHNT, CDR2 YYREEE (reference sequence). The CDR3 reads CASSRASGGYSEQYF. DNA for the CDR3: TGTGCCAGCAGCCGTGCGAGCGGGGGCTACTCCGAGCAGTACTTC.

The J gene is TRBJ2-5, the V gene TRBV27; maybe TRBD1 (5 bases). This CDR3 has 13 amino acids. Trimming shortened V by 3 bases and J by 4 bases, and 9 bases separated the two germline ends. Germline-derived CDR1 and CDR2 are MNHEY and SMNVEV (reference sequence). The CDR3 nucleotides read TGTGCCAGCAGTTTCAGGGTTCGAGAGACCCAGTACTTC. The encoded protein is CASSFRVRETQYF.

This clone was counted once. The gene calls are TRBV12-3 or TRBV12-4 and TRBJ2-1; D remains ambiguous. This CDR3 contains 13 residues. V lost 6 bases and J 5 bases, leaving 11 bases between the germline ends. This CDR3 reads CASSRTYNNEQFF. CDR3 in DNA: TGTGCCAGCAGCCGCACATATAACAATGAGCAGTTCTTC.